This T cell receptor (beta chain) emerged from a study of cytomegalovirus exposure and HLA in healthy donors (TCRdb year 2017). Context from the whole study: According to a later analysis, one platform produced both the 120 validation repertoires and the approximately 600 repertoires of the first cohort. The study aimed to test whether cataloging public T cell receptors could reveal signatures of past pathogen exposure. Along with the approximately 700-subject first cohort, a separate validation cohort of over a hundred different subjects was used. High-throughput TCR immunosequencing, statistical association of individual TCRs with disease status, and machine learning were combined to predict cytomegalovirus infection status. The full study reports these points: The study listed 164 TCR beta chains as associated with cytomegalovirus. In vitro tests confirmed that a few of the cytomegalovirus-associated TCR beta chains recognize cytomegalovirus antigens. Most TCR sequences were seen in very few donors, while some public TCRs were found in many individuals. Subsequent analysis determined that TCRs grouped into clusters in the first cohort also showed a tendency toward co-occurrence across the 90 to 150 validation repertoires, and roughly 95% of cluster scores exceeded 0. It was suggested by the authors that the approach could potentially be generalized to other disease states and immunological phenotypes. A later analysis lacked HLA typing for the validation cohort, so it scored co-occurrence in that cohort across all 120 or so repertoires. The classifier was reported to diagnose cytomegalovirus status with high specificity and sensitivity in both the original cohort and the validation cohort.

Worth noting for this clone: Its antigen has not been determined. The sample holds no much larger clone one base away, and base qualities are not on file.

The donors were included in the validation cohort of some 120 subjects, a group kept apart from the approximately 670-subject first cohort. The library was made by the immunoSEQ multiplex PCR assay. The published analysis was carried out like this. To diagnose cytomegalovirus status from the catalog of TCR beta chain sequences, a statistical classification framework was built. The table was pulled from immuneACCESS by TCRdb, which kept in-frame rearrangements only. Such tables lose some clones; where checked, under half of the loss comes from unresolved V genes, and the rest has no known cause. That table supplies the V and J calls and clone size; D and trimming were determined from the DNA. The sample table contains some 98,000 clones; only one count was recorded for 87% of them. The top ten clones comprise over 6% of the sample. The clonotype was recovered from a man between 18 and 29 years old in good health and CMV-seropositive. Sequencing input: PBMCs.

The DNA is as follows: TGTGCCAGCAGTTCGTCTGGGGGCGAGTCACCCCTCCACTTT. It specifies CASSSSGGESPLHF. The sequence is built from TRBV6-1 and TRBJ1-6; matching of 6 bases hints at TRBD1 as the D gene. Including the terminal cysteine and phenylalanine, the CDR3 comprises 14 residues. Only the CDR3 portion is preserved as DNA: 42 bases, with reading frame beginning at the first base. In the germline V gene, CDR1 corresponds to MNHNS and CDR2 to SASEGT. Trimming takes 5 bases from V and 10 bases from J, and the germline ends sit 15 bases apart.